These 12 T cell receptor beta chains originate from one sample sequenced in a study of blood T cell repertoires in COVID-19. Assay used: immunoSEQ multiplex PCR; TCRdb lists only in-frame clones, some missing. The data contain around 300,000 clones, 70% to 90% of them singletons. Sequenced material: peripheral blood. Receptors were obtained from a woman in her seventies with acute or convalescent COVID-19.

The chain links TRBV20-1 to TRBJ2-5; D is possibly TRBD1 (5 bases). The CDR3 is made up of 15 amino acids. Deletions cut 3 bases from V and 5 bases from J, with 19 bases between. The germline CDR1 and CDR2 sequences are DFQATT and SNEGSKA (reference sequence). This chain's CDR3 is CSASIWAGFRETQYF. Here the CDR3 DNA reads TGCAGTGCTAGTATTTGGGCAGGGTTTCGGGAGACCCAGTACTTC.

The CDR3, as DNA: TGTGCCAGCGCCCGCAGGGGGACTAGCACAGATACGCAGTATTTT. This encodes CASARRGTSTDTQYF. The J gene is TRBJ2-3, the V gene TRBV11-2; weak D call: TRBD1 (7 bases). Germline CDR1 and CDR2: SGHAT and FQNNGV. CDR3 length: 15 amino acids. V was trimmed by 8 bases and J by 0 bases, leaving 15 bases between them.

The chain is built from TRBV3-1 (or the pseudogene TRBV3-2) and TRBJ1-1; D unresolved. The V end was cut by 7 bases, the J end by 2 bases, with 17 bases between. CDR1 and CDR2 (germline): LGHDT, YNNKEL (reference sequence). CDR3 size: 15 residues. CDR3 residues: CASTKGGRLNTEAFF. The CDR3, as DNA: TGTGCCAGCACCAAGGGCGGGAGACTCAACACTGAAGCTTTCTTT.

The chain has TRBV11-2 and TRBJ2-7, with 9 bases that match TRBD1. Germline loops: CDR1 SGHAT, CDR2 FQNNGV. V was clipped by 5 bases and J by 4 bases; unmatched bases: 6. This CDR3 has 14 residues. The CDR3 bases are TGTGCCAGCAGCACAGGGACAGGGCGATACGAGCAGTACTTC. Its translation is CASSTGTGRYEQYF.

This sequence joins TRBV19 and TRBJ1-1, with D tentatively TRBD1 (5 bases). Per the germline V gene, CDR1 is LNHDA and CDR2 is SQIVND (reference sequence). CDR3 size: 15 residues. Deletions cut 8 bases from V and 0 bases from J, with 16 bases between. In nucleotides, the CDR3 is TGTGCCAGTTCCGGTGGGGGGGGAATGAACACTGAAGCTTTCTTT. It yields the protein CASSGGGGMNTEAFF.

As regards this clone: The same CDR3 is also encoded by other DNA sequences in this sample. The chain uses TRBV12-3 or TRBV12-4 and TRBJ1-1; D is uncertain. The CDR3 runs 13 residues. With 2 bases removed from V and 0 bases from J, the gap between germline ends came to 4 bases. CDR3 nucleotide sequence: TGTGCCAGCAGTTTACAAATGAACACTGAAGCTTTCTTT. It encodes CASSLQMNTEAFF.

This clone has just a few counts. This sequence joins TRBV6-6 and TRBJ1-5; D gene uncertain. The CDR3 sequence is 14 residues long. V was shortened by 5 bases and J by 5 bases, with 13 bases between the two germline ends. Germline values: CDR1 MNHNY, CDR2 SVGAGI (reference sequence). CDR3 DNA sequence: TGTGCCAGCAGTCTGCCACAAGACTATCAGCCCCAGCATTTT. Protein: CASSLPQDYQPQHF.

As for this clone: The sample has other DNA sequences that encode this CDR3 too. The chain combines TRBV5-4 with TRBJ1-2; TRBD1 might be the D (5 bases). Trimming left V 2 bases short and J 0 bases short, with 8 bases between. CDR3 length: 14 amino acids. Per the germline V gene, CDR1 is SGHNT and CDR2 is YYREEE (reference sequence). CDR3 bases: TGTGCCAGCAGCTTAGACAGCACTAACTATGGCTACACCTTC. Protein: CASSLDSTNYGYTF.

The chain has TRBV5-5 and TRBJ2-3; 9 bases are a match to TRBD1. Germline loops: CDR1 SGHKS, CDR2 YYEKEE (reference sequence). V was pared by 0 bases and J by 8 bases, with 1 base of the junction left unmatched. CDR3 length: 13 residues. The CDR3 bases are TGTGCCAGCAGCTTGGCGGGACAGGGTACGCAGTATTTT. As protein: CASSLAGQGTQYF. The variable domain in full, completed from reference TRBV5-5 and TRBJ2-3, reads DAGVTQSPTHLIKTRGQQVTLRCSPISGHKSVSWYQQVLGQGPQFIFQYYEKEERGRGNFPDRFSARQFPNYSSELNVNALLLGDSALYLCASSLAGQGTQYFGPGTRLTVL.

The rearrangement uses TRBV11-3 and TRBJ2-7; tentative D call: TRBD2 (6 bases). CDR3 length: 15 amino acids. With 4 bases removed from V and 2 bases from J, the gap between germline ends came to 15 bases. CDR1 SGHNT and CDR2 YENEEA come from the germline V gene. CDR3 DNA sequence: TGTGCCAGCAGCTCGACGCGGGGAGGAACCTACGAGCAGTACTTC. It yields the protein CASSSTRGGTYEQYF.

This sequence joins TRBV7-2 and TRBJ1-2; TRBD1 agrees at 8 bases. Germline CDR1 SGHTA, CDR2 FQGNSA. Trimming removed 6 bases from V and 4 bases from J; junction bases left unmatched: 13. CDR3 size: 16 residues. CDR3 in DNA: TGTGCCAGCAGTTTATCTTCCGGGACAGGAGGCTATGGCTACACCTTC. It translates to CASSLSSGTGGYGYTF. The full variable domain, rest sourced from reference TRBV7-2 and TRBJ1-2, is GAGVSQSPSNKVTEKGKDVELRCDPISGHTALYWYRQSLGQGLEFLIYFQGNSAPDKSGLPSDRFSAERTGGSVSTLTIQRTQQEDSAVYLCASSLSSGTGGYGYTFGSGTRLTVV.

On this clone: At one end, the junction sequence differs from germline, possibly due to a read error. The chain links TRBV18 to TRBJ1-2; D is unclear. The CDR3 loop spans 11 amino acids. Germline assignment: CDR1 KGHSH and CDR2 LQKENI. CDR3 protein: CASSINSGYTF. The CDR3 DNA sequence: TGTGCCAGCTCGATAAACTCTGGCTACACCTTC.